This entry features one T cell receptor beta chain sequence. Seattle participants joined during active infection and were tracked over time. The data originate from a study of blood T cell repertoires in COVID-19. Study summary: Acute-phase and convalescent COVID-19 samples originated in the United States, Italy and Spain. Sources were T cells, B-cell-depleted T cells, or PBMCs; the material itself was cDNA or gDNA.

This CDR3 comprises 15 residues. V shed 6 bases and J shed 0 bases, with 15 bases lying between them. Germline V CDR1 and CDR2: MNHEY, SVGAGI. This table comes from immunoSEQ multiplex PCR, and its TCRdb copy is limited to in-frame clones, with some not included. Of some 49,000 clones listed, just over 90% were seen once; the top ten hold over 0.95%. The chain employs TRBV6-5 and TRBJ2-7; possibly TRBD2 for D (7 bases). Sequenced material: peripheral blood. The sequence was collected from a man in his 60s with COVID-19, enrolled during active disease. The CDR3, as DNA: TGTGCCAGCAGATTACAGGGAGGGAGCTCCTACGAGCAGTACTTC. Protein product: CASRLQGGSSYEQYF.